This entry features one TCR beta chain sequence. The germline V gene encodes CDR1 SGDLS and CDR2 YYNGEE. The V and J ends lost 7 bases and 4 bases, in that order; junction bases with no gene match: 10. The length of the CDR3 is 14 residues. These data come from a study of blood T cell repertoires in COVID-19. Looking at the study overall: COVID-19 samples collected from the United States, Italy and Spain covered acute and convalescent phases.

Donors were grouped by their self-reported clinical history. In the original analysis: How many nucleated cells were present was estimated from reference gene primer amplification. The assay was immunoSEQ multiplex PCR, and TCRdb's table has in-frame clones only and misses some. V, J and clone size are taken as reported in that table, and D and trimming were inferred from the DNA itself. The table shows 200,000 to 250,000 clones, with approximately 81% occurring only once. The sequencing input was PBMCs or T cells enriched from blood (not recorded which). The chain uses TRBV9 and TRBJ1-1; 7 nucleotides line up with TRBD1. This TCR was recovered from a woman aged 50 to 60 with acute COVID-19. CDR3 region: CASSATRQGTEAFF. The CDR3 nucleotides are TGTGCCAGCTCGGCAACCCGACAGGGCACTGAAGCTTTCTTT.